The entry below gives a single TCR beta chain sequence along with its context. Produced via immunoSEQ multiplex PCR; TCRdb's table is partial and in-frame only. The repertoire holds approximately 170,000 clones, with around 85% as singletons. This sample stems from a study of blood T cell repertoires in COVID-19. At the level of the study: Collection of acute and convalescent COVID-19 samples took place in the United States, Italy and Spain. PBMCs, B-cell-depleted T cells, or T cells were the source of the cDNA or gDNA that made up the material.

With 5 bases removed from V and 2 bases from J, the gap between germline ends came to 19 bases. This CDR3 spans 18 amino acids. Germline-derived CDR1 and CDR2 are SEHNR and FQNEAQ (reference sequence). The study drew participants aged about 18 to 89 years from roughly 25 US areas. For recovered donors of Cohort 3, there were two negative PCRs, clearance, or symptom resolution. This receptor was identified in a woman in her twenties or thirties who had recovered from COVID-19. V usage is TRBV7-9 and J usage is TRBJ2-6; D gene ambiguous. The sequenced sample was PBMCs or T cells enriched from blood (not recorded which). CDR3: CASSPSSPIGAGANVLTF. The CDR3 DNA follows: TGTGCCAGCAGCCCCAGTAGCCCGATTGGAGCTGGGGCCAACGTCCTGACTTTC. Full variable domain (rest looked up from reference TRBV7-9 and TRBJ2-6): DTGVSQNPRHKITKRGQNVTFRCDPISEHNRLYWYRQTLGQGPEFLTYFQNEAQLEKSRLLSDRFSAERPKGSFSTLEIQRTEQGDSAMYLCASSPSSPIGAGANVLTFGAGSRLTVL.